The 10 T cell receptor beta chains presented below share a single source sample, sequenced in a study of blood T cell repertoires in COVID-19. The assay was immunoSEQ multiplex PCR, and TCRdb's table has in-frame clones only and misses some. The data show about 130,000 clones, with 70% to 90% seen just once and approximately 3.3% held by the top ten. What was sequenced was peripheral blood. The receptors derive from an older woman with acute or convalescent COVID-19.

The V and J genes are TRBV9 and TRBJ2-5; D is unclear. The CDR3 loop spans 14 amino acids. V lost 0 bases, J lost 1 base, and 7 bases lay in between. Germline values: CDR1 SGDLS, CDR2 YYNGEE. CDR3 coding DNA: TGTGCCAGCAGCGTAGCAGGATTCCAAGAGACCCAGTACTTC. Translating gives CASSVAGFQETQYF.

This clone was counted once. The chain carries TRBV5-1 and TRBJ1-3; D is ambiguous. The CDR3 has 12 amino acids. Germline V gene data show CDR1 as SGHRS and CDR2 as YFSETQ. Trimming took off 8 bases at V and 0 bases at J, with 6 bases between the two ends. Here the CDR3 DNA reads TGCGCCAGTTCACTCTCTGGAAACACCATATATTTT. Translating gives CASSLSGNTIYF.

J is TRBJ1-6 and V is TRBV19, with a tentative D call TRBD1 (5 bases). The CDR3 is 15 residues long. Germline assignment: CDR1 LNHDA and CDR2 SQIVND (reference sequence). The V gene lost 8 bases and the J gene lost 0 bases, with 11 bases spanning the gap. CDR3 in DNA: TGTGCCAGTCGGGGGGGAAGCTCCTATAATTCACCCCTCCACTTT. This translates into CASRGGSSYNSPLHF.

This sequence joins TRBV6-2 or TRBV6-3 and TRBJ2-2; 7 positions agree with TRBD2. The CDR3 is 15 amino acids. The junction had 2 bases not matched to a gene; V was cut back by 4 bases and J by 0 bases. Germline loops: CDR1 MNHEY, CDR2 SVGEGT. CDR3 amino acids: CASSWGTTNTGELFF. The DNA of the CDR3 is TGTGCCAGCAGTTGGGGGACTACGAACACCGGGGAGCTGTTTTTT.

V gene TRBV7-9 combines with J gene TRBJ1-2, with 10 bases lining up with TRBD1. The V gene's germline CDR1 is SEHNR and CDR2 FQNEAQ (reference sequence). V was pared by 5 bases and J by 6 bases, with 9 bases of the junction left unmatched. CDR3 size: 15 residues. In DNA form, the CDR3 reads TGTGCCAGCAGCATTGACAGGGGGCGGGTCGATGGCTACACCTTC. Translation: CASSIDRGRVDGYTF. The complete variable domain, with remaining parts taken from reference TRBV7-9 and TRBJ1-2, reads DTGVSQNPRHKITKRGQNVTFRCDPISEHNRLYWYRQTLGQGPEFLTYFQNEAQLEKSRLLSDRFSAERPKGSFSTLEIQRTEQGDSAMYLCASSIDRGRVDGYTFGSGTRLTVV.

J is TRBJ2-1 and V is TRBV4-1; maybe TRBD2 (5 bases). V was cut by 1 base and J by 6 bases, with 16 bases left in between. Germline CDR1 is MGHRA and CDR2 is YSYEKL. CDR3 length: 16 amino acids. CDR3 nucleotides: TGCGCCAGCAGCCAAGCTGCAGCGGTTGTAGGCAATGAGCAGTTCTTC. Residues: CASSQAAAVVGNEQFF.

The V gene is TRBV11-2, the J gene TRBJ2-7; D might be TRBD1 (5 bases). This CDR3 is built from 15 residues. The germline V gene encodes CDR1 SGHAT and CDR2 FQNNGV. V dropped 0 bases and J dropped 6 bases, with 15 bases sitting between them. For the CDR3, the DNA is TGTGCCAGCAGCTTAGATCAGGGAATGGGTAGCGAGCAGTACGTC. This encodes CASSLDQGMGSEQYV.

V usage is TRBV30 and J usage is TRBJ2-2; weak D call: TRBD2 (5 bases). Germline V gene data show CDR1 as GTSNPN and CDR2 as SVGIG (reference sequence). The germline V and J ends were trimmed by 1 base and 3 bases, with 9 bases remaining between them. The CDR3 runs 14 residues. CDR3 DNA sequence: TGTGCCTGGAGTGGCGGGCACCACACCGGGGAGCTGTTTTTT. Translated, it gives CAWSGGHHTGELFF.

This chain connects TRBV20-1 to TRBJ2-5; D not certain. This CDR3 is built from 11 residues. The germline V gene has CDR1 DFQATT and CDR2 SNEGSKA (reference sequence). The germline V and J ends were trimmed by 2 bases and 3 bases, with 4 bases remaining between them. In nucleotides, the CDR3 is TGCAGTGCTAGACCCAAAGAGACCCAGTACTTC. Its translation: CSARPKETQYF.

The chain combines TRBV19 with TRBJ1-1; 8 nucleotides align to TRBD1. V was clipped by 5 bases and J by 6 bases; unmatched bases: 5. The CDR3 runs 13 residues. Germline V gene sequence: CDR1 LNHDA, CDR2 SQIVND (reference sequence). CDR3 in DNA: TGTGCCAGTAGTCTCCCAGGGGGCTCTGAAGCTTTCTTT. This codes for CASSLPGGSEAFF.